The rows below give T cell receptor beta chains drawn from one sample of a study of shared clonotypes between healthy human individuals. Generated by immunoSEQ multiplex PCR, the TCRdb table keeps only in-frame clones and is missing some. Here the sample spans some 1,400,000 clones, roughly 96% being singletons. Sequencing was carried out using naive CD4+ T cells sorted from blood. These TCRs come from a man younger than 40 in good health. Both conserved end residues are part of each CDR3. Each record gives: J gene, V gene, CDR3 protein.

j_gene: TRBJ2-7; v_gene: TRBV7-2; CDR3aa: CASRALVPEQYF
j_gene: TRBJ1-2; v_gene: TRBV28; CDR3aa: CASSQGENGYTF
j_gene: TRBJ1-4; v_gene: TRBV30; CDR3aa: CAWSVWDLATNEKLFF
j_gene: TRBJ1-5; v_gene: TRBV27; CDR3aa: CASSLSVRGDQPQHF
j_gene: TRBJ2-3; v_gene: TRBV5-1; CDR3aa: CASSLSGPHHGDTQYF
j_gene: TRBJ2-3; v_gene: TRBV9; CDR3aa: CASSATTPPDTQYF
j_gene: TRBJ2-2; v_gene: TRBV5-1; CDR3aa: CASSLAQGGNTGELFF
j_gene: TRBJ2-1; v_gene: TRBV9; CDR3aa: CASTKSWALSSYNEQFF
j_gene: TRBJ1-3; v_gene: TRBV10-3; CDR3aa: CAISEQGFSGNTIYF
j_gene: TRBJ2-1; v_gene: TRBV5-4; CDR3aa: CASSIDPPGEQFF
j_gene: TRBJ2-2; v_gene: TRBV27; CDR3aa: CASSSYPGVDTGELFF
j_gene: TRBJ2-1; v_gene: TRBV30; CDR3aa: CAWSPNLSGSGQFF
j_gene: TRBJ1-5; v_gene: TRBV27; CDR3aa: CASSLLAANQPQHF
j_gene: TRBJ2-1; v_gene: TRBV2; CDR3aa: CASVRAVAGGVQFF
j_gene: TRBJ2-7; v_gene: TRBV27; CDR3aa: CASKRQGAHEQYF
j_gene: TRBJ2-5; v_gene: TRBV18; CDR3aa: CASSPRDRGETQYF
j_gene: TRBJ1-1; v_gene: TRBV15; CDR3aa: CATSRGGGGNTEAFF
j_gene: TRBJ2-6; v_gene: TRBV30; CDR3aa: CAVTGTGGSGANVLTF
j_gene: TRBJ1-2; v_gene: TRBV6-1; CDR3aa: CASSEVAWDRGHGYTF
j_gene: TRBJ2-1; v_gene: TRBV7-3; CDR3aa: CASSSKIGVSYNEQFF
j_gene: TRBJ2-7; v_gene: TRBV6-4; CDR3aa: CASRQLGTFDEQYF
j_gene: TRBJ1-5; v_gene: TRBV21-1; CDR3aa: CASSKKSPGDRVYQPQHF
j_gene: TRBJ1-2; v_gene: TRBV6-1; CDR3aa: CASSVHGQRLSGYTF
j_gene: TRBJ2-2; v_gene: TRBV19; CDR3aa: CASNRVTGELFF
j_gene: TRBJ2-7; v_gene: TRBV18; CDR3aa: CASSPPSPGQGAGEQYF
j_gene: TRBJ2-1; v_gene: TRBV28; CDR3aa: CASSLRGAGAYWEQFF
j_gene: TRBJ1-2; v_gene: TRBV29-1; CDR3aa: CSVATASYGYTF
j_gene: TRBJ1-4; v_gene: TRBV10-1; CDR3aa: CASRGDRAAEKLFF